A single sample is the source of the 29 T cell receptor beta chains below, sequenced in a study of Tregs in tolerant kidney transplant recipients. Mixed chimerism was transient after nonmyeloablative marrow transplants from related graft donors. Generated by immunoSEQ multiplex PCR, the TCRdb table keeps only in-frame clones and is missing some. The sample includes some 22,000 clones. Sequenced here: CD4+ T cells from blood (PBMCs), sampled 6 months after the transplant. Every receptor here comes from a human patient who received a combined kidney and bone marrow transplant. These T cells may partly come from the graft donor.

On this clone: From the germline J gene comes the end of the CDR3, since the read stops 3 residues before it. The chain uses TRBV11-3 and TRBJ2-5, with D perhaps TRBD1 (5 bases). There are 15 residues in the CDR3. CDR1 and CDR2 (germline): SGHNT, YENEEA. Incomplete CDR3 DNA: TGTGCAAGTCGCCGCAGGGTTGATGGGGAAGAGACC. As protein: CASRRRVDGEET. The whole CDR3 protein reads CASRRRVDGEETQYF.

Regarding this clone: The read comes to an end 3 residues before the CDR3 does, leaving the germline J gene to fill in the end. The chain links TRBV10-1 to TRBJ2-3, with 8 bases matching TRBD2. V shed 6 bases and J 7 bases; nucleotides not matched to a gene: 12. Germline V CDR1 and CDR2: WNHNN, SYGVQD (reference sequence). The CDR3 covers 15 residues. CDR3 DNA, as far as it was read: TGCGCCAGCAGGCCAACAGCGGGGGAGGGAAATACG. It codes for CASRPTAGEGNT. The whole CDR3 sequence reads CASRPTAGEGNTQYF.

As regards this clone: The read comes to an end 3 residues before the CDR3 does, leaving the germline J gene to fill in the end. V gene TRBV6-4 combines with J gene TRBJ2-1; 8 bases agree with TRBD2. After removal of 8 bases from V and 4 bases from J, the junction contained 7 bases not matched to a gene. CDR3 length: 14 amino acids. Germline lookup yields CDR1 MRHNA and CDR2 SNTAGT. The CDR3 here is CASRRGGGYNEQFF. Incomplete CDR3 DNA: TGTGCCAGCCGACGGGGCGGGGGGTACAATGAG.

Concerning this clone itself: The CDR3 end lies 3 residues beyond the end of the read and is filled in from the germline J gene. The chain links TRBV29-1 to TRBJ2-1, with 8 bases aligning to TRBD2. After removal of 4 bases from V and 9 bases from J, the junction contained 8 bases not matched to a gene. CDR1 SQVTM and CDR2 ANQGSEA come from the germline V gene. The CDR3 runs to 13 residues. The covered CDR3 bases are TGCAGCGTTGCCGGGCGGGGGGCTGTTGAG. Translation gives CSVAGRGAVE. The whole CDR3 is CSVAGRGAVEQFF.

Points on this clone: The read terminates 3 residues before the CDR3 end, so the remaining end is supplied by the germline J gene. The J gene is TRBJ1-1, the V gene TRBV20-1, with 7 bases matching TRBD1. V was pared by 4 bases and J by 0 bases, with 14 bases of the junction left unmatched. CDR3 length equals 17 residues. Per germline, CDR1 DFQATT and CDR2 SNEGSKA (reference sequence). The CDR3 sequence: CSAIGIGTDNMNTEAFF. The sequenced part of the CDR3 DNA is TGCAGTGCTATTGGTATAGGGACAGACAACATGAACACTGAA.

The sequenced part of the CDR3 DNA is TGTGCCAGCAGCTTCGGACAGGGGAGCCTAGAA. This translates into CASSFGQGSLE. The CDR3 in its entirety is CASSFGQGSLEAFF. The chain employs TRBV5-4 and TRBJ1-1; 9 bases map to TRBD1. The sequence runs out 3 residues before the end of the CDR3; the remainder is reconstructed from the germline J gene. CDR3 length equals 14 residues. Germline CDR1 and CDR2: SGHNT and YYREEE (reference sequence).

Worth noting for this clone: The read ends 3 residues before the CDR3 terminus; that terminus is restored from the germline J gene. V is TRBV28 and J is TRBJ1-5; TRBD1 agrees at 7 bases. The V gene's germline CDR1 is MDHEN and CDR2 SYDVKM. Germline trimming cut 8 bases from V and 7 bases from J; bases unmatched to any gene: 5. CDR3 size: 12 residues. The sequenced CDR3 bases are TGTGCCAGCCTGACAGGGAGACAGCCC. Its protein product is CASLTGRQP. The CDR3 reads in full as CASLTGRQPQHF.

Of note for this clone: Read data end 3 residues before the CDR3 end; the end is taken from the germline J gene. The chain couples TRBV19 to TRBJ2-5; TRBD2 matches at 8 bases. Trimming at V came to 6 bases and at J to 2 bases, leaving 5 bases not matched to a gene. CDR1 and CDR2 from the germline V gene are LNHDA and SQIVND (reference sequence). The CDR3 is made up of 14 amino acids. The covered CDR3 bases are TGTGCCAGTAGCCCGGGACTAGGGCAAGAGACC. Translated: CASSPGLGQET. The full CDR3 protein reads CASSPGLGQETQYF.

Concerning this clone: The read finishes 3 residues shy of the CDR3 end, and the germline J gene is used to complete it. The chain joins TRBV29-1 to TRBJ2-5; TRBD1 might be the D (6 bases). Germline CDR1 SQVTM, CDR2 ANQGSEA. Trimming shortened V by 4 bases and J by 5 bases, and 8 bases separated the two germline ends. This CDR3 is built from 11 residues. This CDR3 reads CSVGTGETQYF. CDR3 DNA (partial): TGCAGCGTTGGTACAGGGGAGACC. The entire variable domain, with the rest obtained from reference TRBV29-1 and TRBJ2-5, is as follows: SAVISQKPSRDICQRGTSLTIQCQVDSQVTMMFWYRQQPGQSLTLIATANQGSEATYESGFVIDKFPISRPNLTFSTLTVSNMSPEDSSIYLCSVGTGETQYFGPGTRLLVL.

With regard to this clone: The CDR3 end falls 3 residues outside the read, so it is completed with the germline J gene. The rearrangement joins TRBV6-2 or TRBV6-3 to TRBJ2-7; D is unclear. The V end lost 5 bases, the J end lost 4 bases, and 6 bases lay between the germline ends. The CDR3 covers 11 residues. Germline V gene data show CDR1 as MNHEY and CDR2 as SVGEGT. The CDR3: CASSVRYEQYF. CDR3 bases read: TGTGCCAGCAGTGTCCGTTACGAG.

Details on this clone: The read terminates 3 residues ahead of where the CDR3 ends, so the germline J gene completes it. The chain couples TRBV19 to TRBJ2-3; 12 bases map to TRBD2. CDR1 and CDR2 from the germline V gene are LNHDA and SQIVND (reference sequence). The V gene end was trimmed by 8 bases and the J gene end by 3 bases; junction bases not matched to a gene: 6. CDR3 length: 15 amino acids. This chain's CDR3 is CASSSTSGGTDTQYF. The DNA read from the CDR3 is TGTGCCAGTTCCTCCACTAGCGGGGGGACAGATACG.

The sequenced CDR3 bases are TGTGCCAGCGGACTCCTCTGGGCGGATGAG. This gives the protein CASGLLWADE. The whole CDR3 sequence reads CASGLLWADEQFF. The chain has TRBV7-2 and TRBJ2-1, with a tentative D call TRBD2 (5 bases). The read comes to an end 3 residues before the CDR3 does, leaving the germline J gene to fill in the end. The CDR3 consists of 13 residues. CDR1 SGHTA and CDR2 FQGNSA come from the germline V gene. Trimming removed 8 bases from V and 8 bases from J, with 16 bases in between.

Partial CDR3 DNA: TGTGCCAGTTCCCTTTCCTATAGCAATCAGCCC. Translating gives CASSLSYSNQP. In full, the CDR3 is CASSLSYSNQPQHF. The chain couples TRBV2 to TRBJ1-5; no firm D call. The sequenced fragment ends 3 residues before the CDR3 boundary, so the rest is inferred from the germline J gene. CDR1 is SNHLY, CDR2 FYNNEI, per germline. This CDR3 region has 14 residues. Trimming pared 9 bases from V and 0 bases from J, leaving 12 bases between.

A remark on this clone: The CDR3 extends 3 residues past the end of the read, so its final part is completed from the germline J gene. The chain carries TRBV11-3 and TRBJ2-3, with D maybe TRBD1 (5 bases). The CDR3 consists of 15 residues. The V and J ends lost 0 bases and 6 bases respectively, with 13 bases between them. CDR1 and CDR2 from the germline V gene are SGHNT and YENEEA. The CDR3 reads CASSLDGASRDTQYF. The sequenced part of the CDR3 DNA is TGTGCCAGCAGCTTAGATGGGGCGTCTAGGGATACG.

With respect to this clone: The read terminates 3 residues ahead of where the CDR3 ends, so the germline J gene completes it. The chain employs TRBV20-1 and TRBJ2-5; D is unresolved. CDR1 is DFQATT, CDR2 SNEGSKA, per germline (reference sequence). The CDR3 contains 14 residues. Trimming removed 6 bases from V and 1 base from J, with 15 bases in between. CDR3 protein: CSALSGHLQETQYF. The DNA read from the CDR3 is TGCAGTGCCCTAAGTGGGCACCTCCAAGAGACC.

Of note for this clone: The read terminates 3 residues ahead of where the CDR3 ends, so the germline J gene completes it. The rearrangement uses TRBV6-2 or TRBV6-3 and TRBJ2-7; D perhaps matches TRBD1 (5 bases). CDR3 length equals 15 residues. In germline, CDR1 is MNHEY, CDR2 SVGEGT. Deletions cut 6 bases from V and 0 bases from J, with 15 bases between. The CDR3 protein is CASRSDRLHSYEQYF. Incomplete CDR3 DNA: TGTGCCAGCAGGTCAGACAGACTTCACTCCTACGAG.

To note about this clone: The CDR3 end falls 3 residues outside the read, so it is completed with the germline J gene. The rearrangement joins TRBV7-9 to TRBJ1-4; D remains unclear. The CDR3 length is 13 residues. CDR1 and CDR2 from the germline V gene are SEHNR and FQNEAQ (reference sequence). Deletions cut 8 bases from V and 8 bases from J, with 15 bases between. This CDR3 reads CASSGGYREKLFF. The sequenced CDR3 bases are TGTGCCAGCTCAGGAGGATATAGGGAAAAA. The variable domain in full, completed from reference TRBV7-9 and TRBJ1-4, reads DTGVSQNPRHKITKRGQNVTFRCDPISEHNRLYWYRQTLGQGPEFLTYFQNEAQLEKSRLLSDRFSAERPKGSFSTLEIQRTEQGDSAMYLCASSGGYREKLFFGSGTQLSVL.

Turning to this clone: From the germline J gene comes the end of the CDR3, since the read stops 3 residues before it. V usage is TRBV5-5 and J usage is TRBJ2-5, with D possibly matching TRBD2 (5 bases). The germline V gene encodes CDR1 SGHKS and CDR2 YYEKEE (reference sequence). V lost 0 bases and J lost 5, with 8 bases in between. CDR3 length equals 13 residues. CDR3: CASSLGGLETQYF. The sequenced part of the CDR3 DNA is TGTGCCAGCAGCTTGGGAGGGTTGGAGACC. The full variable domain, with the rest looked up from reference TRBV5-5 and TRBJ2-5, is DAGVTQSPTHLIKTRGQQVTLRCSPISGHKSVSWYQQVLGQGPQFIFQYYEKEERGRGNFPDRFSARQFPNYSSELNVNALLLGDSALYLCASSLGGLETQYFGPGTRLLVL.

With regard to this clone: A junction end diverges from the germline sequence, so it may reflect a read error. The read finishes 3 residues shy of the CDR3 end, and the germline J gene is used to complete it. J is TRBJ2-1 and V is TRBV7-2; 12 bases line up with TRBD2. Germline loops: CDR1 SGHTA, CDR2 FQGNSA. The CDR3 spans 15 residues. Incomplete CDR3 DNA: TGTGCAAGCAGCTTAGGACTAGCGGGATACAATGAG. It specifies CASSLGLAGYNE. The complete CDR3 sequence is CASSLGLAGYNEQFF.

With regard to this clone: The CDR3 is cut off 3 residues early in the read; its end comes from the germline J gene. The chain couples TRBV11-1 to TRBJ1-2, with 8 bases lining up with TRBD1. The V segment lost 5 bases and the J segment 6 bases; nucleotides outside the gene matches: 8. Germline assignment: CDR1 SGHAT and CDR2 FQDESV (reference sequence). The CDR3 spans 14 residues. CDR3 protein: CASSQTGGAHGYTF. The part of the CDR3 DNA that was read is TGTGCCAGCAGCCAAACAGGGGGTGCGCATGGC.

About this clone itself: The DNA ends 3 residues before the CDR3 does, and the rest of the CDR3 is filled in from the germline J gene. The chain joins TRBV29-1 to TRBJ2-1, with 9 positions matching TRBD2. This CDR3 spans 14 amino acids. After removal of 4 bases from V and 6 bases from J, the junction contained 7 bases not matched to a gene. Germline lookup yields CDR1 SQVTM and CDR2 ANQGSEA. Partial CDR3 DNA: TGCAGCGTTGTGGCGGGGGGGAAGGCCAATGAG. Translating it yields CSVVAGGKANE. The entire CDR3 is CSVVAGGKANEQFF.

Of note for this clone: The missing CDR3 end, 3 residues past where the read stops, is filled in from the germline J gene. This chain links TRBV19 with TRBJ1-2; D unclear. V lost 7 bases to trimming and J lost 2 bases, with 14 bases between them. The CDR3 is 14 amino acids. Germline-derived CDR1 and CDR2 are LNHDA and SQIVND (reference sequence). The CDR3 DNA, read in part, is TGTGCCAGTACCGAGATCGGTTCGAACTATGGC. It yields the protein CASTEIGSNYG. The full CDR3 is CASTEIGSNYGYTF.

CDR3 protein: CASSPPRDTQYF. The covered CDR3 bases are TGTGCCAGCAGCCCCCCGCGAGATACG. The rearrangement links TRBV7-2 to TRBJ2-3, with D unclear. The read is 3 residues too short to cover the CDR3 end, so that end is filled in from the germline J gene. There are 12 residues in the CDR3. The V gene's germline CDR1 is SGHTA and CDR2 FQGNSA. Trimming took off 5 bases at V and 5 bases at J, with 8 bases between the two ends.

In regard to this clone: Read data end 3 residues before the CDR3 end; the end is taken from the germline J gene. This chain joins TRBV20-1 and TRBJ2-1, with 10 bases that match TRBD2. Germline V gives CDR1 DFQATT, CDR2 SNEGSKA (reference sequence). V trimming: 5 bases; J trimming: 3 bases; junction bases outside the gene matches: 7. CDR3 size: 15 residues. Incomplete CDR3 DNA: TGCAGTGCTCGAAGCGGGAGGGCCTTCTACAATGAG. Translation: CSARSGRAFYNE. The complete CDR3 reads CSARSGRAFYNEQFF.

As concerns this clone: The read terminates 3 residues ahead of where the CDR3 ends, so the germline J gene completes it. This chain links TRBV18 with TRBJ1-5; 8 bases agree with TRBD1. From germline, CDR1 is KGHSH and CDR2 LQKENI. This CDR3 region has 16 residues. Trimming cost V 4 bases and J 1 base; bases outside gene matches: 6. The sequenced part of the CDR3 DNA is TGTGCCAGCTCACTTCTCACAGGGGGGAGCAATCAGCCC. It specifies CASSLLTGGSNQP. The full CDR3 protein is CASSLLTGGSNQPQHF.

With respect to this clone: The CDR3 is cut off 3 residues early in the read; its end comes from the germline J gene. This chain uses TRBV6-2 or TRBV6-3 with TRBJ2-2; 8 bases are shared with TRBD1. Per the germline V gene, CDR1 is MNHEY and CDR2 is SVGEGT. The CDR3 is made up of 13 amino acids. The V and J ends lost 7 bases and 6 bases, in that order; junction bases with no gene match: 4. CDR3 DNA, as far as it was read: TGTGCCAGCAATGACAGGGGCCCCGGGGAG. It is translated as CASNDRGPGE. The CDR3 reads in full as CASNDRGPGELFF.

On this clone itself: The read stops 3 residues short of the end of the CDR3; the missing end is completed from the germline J gene. The chain is built from TRBV19 and TRBJ1-2, with 8 bases that match TRBD1. The CDR3 has 17 amino acids. Germline trimming cut 4 bases from V and 4 bases from J; bases unmatched to any gene: 14. Germline values: CDR1 LNHDA, CDR2 SQIVND (reference sequence). CDR3 amino acids: CASSTGWTGFVSYGYTF. The DNA read from the CDR3 is TGTGCCAGTAGTACGGGATGGACAGGGTTTGTAAGCTATGGC.

Remarks on this clone: Read data end 3 residues before the CDR3 end; the end is taken from the germline J gene. The chain combines TRBV19 with TRBJ2-1; 13 bases align to TRBD2. Germline values: CDR1 LNHDA, CDR2 SQIVND (reference sequence). This CDR3 is 16 amino acids long. V lost 6 bases to trimming and J lost 4 bases; unmatched junction nucleotides: 6. This CDR3 is CASSRLAGGVYNEQFF. The CDR3 DNA, read in part, is TGTGCCAGTAGCAGACTAGCGGGGGGCGTTTACAATGAG.

Concerning this clone: The read ends 3 residues before the CDR3 terminus; that terminus is restored from the germline J gene. The chain combines TRBV10-3 with TRBJ1-4, with a possible D match to TRBD1 (5 bases). The CDR3 has 15 residues. From germline, CDR1 is ENHRY and CDR2 SYGVKD. V shed 0 bases and J shed 7 bases, with 12 bases lying between them. The CDR3 bases that were read are TGTGCCATCAGTGAGTCGGCGGGGGGGAGTGAAAAA. Translated: CAISESAGGSEK. Given in full, the CDR3 is CAISESAGGSEKLFF.